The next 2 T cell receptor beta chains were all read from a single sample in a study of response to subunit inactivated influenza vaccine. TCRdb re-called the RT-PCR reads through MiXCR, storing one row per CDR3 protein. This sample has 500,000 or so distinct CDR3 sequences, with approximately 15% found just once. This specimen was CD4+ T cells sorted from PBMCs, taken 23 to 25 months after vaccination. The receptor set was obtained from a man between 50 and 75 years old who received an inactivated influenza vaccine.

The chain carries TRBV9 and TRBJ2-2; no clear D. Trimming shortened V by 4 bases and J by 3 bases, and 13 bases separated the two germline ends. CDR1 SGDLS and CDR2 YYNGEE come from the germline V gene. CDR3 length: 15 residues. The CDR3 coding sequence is TGTGCCAGCAGCCTCATGTCCGACTACACCGGGGAGCTGTTTTTT. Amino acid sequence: CASSLMSDYTGELFF. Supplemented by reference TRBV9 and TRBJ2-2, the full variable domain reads DSGVTQTPKHLITATGQRVTLRCSPRSGDLSVYWYQQSLDQGLQFLIQYYNGEERAKGNILERFSAQQFPDLHSELNLSSLELGDSALYFCASSLMSDYTGELFFGEGSRLTVL.

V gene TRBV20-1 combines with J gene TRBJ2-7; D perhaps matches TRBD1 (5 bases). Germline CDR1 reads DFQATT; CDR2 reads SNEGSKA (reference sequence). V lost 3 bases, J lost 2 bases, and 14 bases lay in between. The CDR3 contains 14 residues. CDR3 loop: CSASDSKSPYEQYF. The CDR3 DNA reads TGCAGTGCTAGTGACAGCAAATCCCCCTACGAGCAGTACTTC.